This T cell receptor beta chain originates from a study of regulatory T cells in long-lasting Graves disease (dated by TCRdb to the early 2020s). General notes on the study: Persistent Graves' disease was defined as persistently positive TSH receptor autoantibodies together with antithyroid drug treatment for over 5 years. This study used TCR sequencing and RNA sequencing of peripheral blood to compare persistent Graves' disease patients against newly diagnosed Graves' disease patients. The study took place in China and was registered as a clinical trial. A total of some 35 samples underwent TCR sequencing: about 13 from persistent and around 20 from newly diagnosed Graves' disease patients. Antithyroid drugs had been taken for approximately 10 years on average by persistent Graves' disease patients in the clinical cohort. The paper's findings and limits, for the study overall: The small sample size was acknowledged by the authors as a limitation that may reduce accuracy. Preferential use of TRBV28, TRBJ1-2 and TRBJ2-5 was observed in persistent disease, whereas TRBV20-1 and TRBJ2-1 were favored in newly diagnosed disease. Because the primary lesion, thyroid tissue, could not be accessed, the study looked at peripheral blood alone. Sequencing and analysis were restricted to the TCR beta chain. More public clonotypes were shared among persistent patients (around 3,000) than among newly diagnosed patients (roughly 1,000). Persistent Graves' disease patients showed lower TCR Shannon entropy and fewer highly expanded clones than newly diagnosed patients, suggesting clonal expansion.

V sheds 6 bases and J sheds 10 bases, leaving 18 bases between their ends. Taken from the germline V gene, the CDR1 and CDR2 loops are MNHNS and SASEGT. With termini counted, the CDR3 has 13 amino acids. Solely the CDR3 DNA is kept, with 39 bases framed from the first base. The method was multiplex PCR. Sequencing was performed on an Illumina HiSeq 4000. iRepertoire HTBI primers and Arm-PCR amplification of CDR3 regions were used to construct TCR beta libraries. Gel purification was performed on PCR products prior to sequencing. The study's processing was this. Across samples, around 62 TRBV and 12 to 15 TRBJ segments were identified and used for gene usage analysis of CDR3 amino acid clonotypes. Filtered high-quality paired reads were merged into contigs using COPE and FqMerger. BLAST was used to align contigs to the IMGT TRBV, TRBD and TRBJ reference genes, and CDR3 was defined following IMGT. Highly expanded clones were defined as clonotypes with a frequency above 0.1%. Shannon entropy served as the measure of repertoire diversity, while the Gini coefficient captured V-J evenness. Public clonotypes were defined as clonotypes shared by more than one individual. TCRdb trimmed the raw reads at Q25, called clones with MiXCR and kept productive beta chains. Every CDR3 protein is listed once, alongside the most common genes and DNA of its rows. TCRdb's processing, not the authors', yielded these V and J calls. In all, the sample holds 310,000 or so distinct CDR3 sequences, and 22% of those were seen once. More than 50% of the sample rests with the top ten.

Details on this clonotype: Its target antigen remains unknown. Since the CDR3 does not end with the conserved phenylalanine or tryptophan, this likely comes from a read error.

Taken with the paper, the label for time point translates to: persistent/refractory GD, antithyroid drugs over 5 years with positive TRAb. For both TCR sequencing and RNA sequencing, RNA was extracted from PBMCs in TRIzol. The diagnosis of Graves' disease followed American Thyroid Association guidelines. The patients came from an endocrinology department in Xi'an, China. Each patient gave about 9.1 milliliters of peripheral blood, collected in an EDTA anticoagulant tube. PBMCs were isolated by Ficoll Paque Plus density gradient separation without further T cell sorting. An Agilent 2100 Bioanalyzer and agarose gel were used to check RNA quality, while a NanoDrop 2000 measured RNA concentration.

The sequencing here drew on peripheral blood mononuclear cells (PBMCs), taken when the disease was refractory, from a patient treated with antithyroid drugs. Recombination connected TRBV6-1 to TRBJ1-1; no confident D gene assignment can be made. This clonotype was sampled from a female donor with Graves disease. The DNA is TGTGCCAGCAGGAAGGAACACGGGAATGGAGCTTTCTCT. This encodes CASRKEHGNGAFS.